What follows are 15 T cell receptor beta chains derived from one specimen sequenced in a study of T cell responses to AZD1222 COVID-19 vaccine (dated by TCRdb to the early 2020s). Libraries were made using the immunoSEQ multiplex PCR assay. TCRdb re-hosts the immuneACCESS table, in-frame sequences only. Its copies lack some clones; in the studies checked, an unresolved V gene accounts for under half of them, and the cause for the rest is not known. The table for this sample lists around 74,000 clones; 92% of them were counted only once. Of the sample, under 7.5% is held by the ten largest clones. The time point tag for this specimen amounts to: baseline before first vaccination. The treatment or condition tag for this specimen amounts to: meningococcal conjugate vaccine given as trial control. The sequencing here drew on peripheral blood, taken on day 0 of MenACWY control vaccination. The receptors were sampled from an adult in good health.

This clone was seen once. The chain couples TRBV25-1 to TRBJ2-7, with D unclear. Trimming cost V 5 bases and J 4 bases, with 12 bases left between them. Looked up from germline, CDR1 is MGHDK and CDR2 is SYGVNS. This CDR3 spans 13 amino acids. The CDR3 reads CASSPLGQYEQYF. In DNA form, the CDR3 reads TGTGCCAGCAGTCCCCTCGGGCAATACGAGCAGTACTTC.

This clone appeared once. The J gene is TRBJ2-3, the V gene TRBV5-1; D is possibly TRBD1 or TRBD2 (5 bases each). Germline CDR1 SGHRS, CDR2 YFSETQ. Trimming took 4 bases from V and 0 from J, leaving 12 bases between them. The CDR3 contains 15 residues. The CDR3 reads CASSAGASSTDTQYF. The CDR3 DNA follows: TGCGCCAGCAGCGCCGGGGCCTCTAGCACAGATACGCAGTATTTT.

The chain recombines TRBV7-2 with TRBJ2-3, with 11 bases fitting TRBD2. The junction had 14 bases not matched to a gene; V was cut back by 5 bases and J by 7 bases. The CDR3 has 17 residues. Germline loops: CDR1 SGHTA, CDR2 FQGNSA. This chain's CDR3 is CASSTPIAGGPSHTQYF. The CDR3 DNA follows: TGTGCCAGCAGCACACCCATAGCGGGGGGGCCGAGCCATACGCAGTATTTT.

CDR3 in DNA: TGTGCCAGCAGTTCCAAAGACAGCCTTCAACCCCAGCATTTT. Its protein is CASSSKDSLQPQHF. J is TRBJ1-5 and V is TRBV27, with D perhaps matching TRBD1 (5 bases). Germline V gene lookup returns CDR1 MNHEY and CDR2 SMNVEV (reference sequence). V lost 4 bases and J lost 10, with 17 bases in between. The CDR3 spans 14 residues.

This clone was counted only a few times. V and J are TRBV9 and TRBJ2-2; D is uncertain. With 1 base removed from V and 5 bases from J, the gap between germline ends came to 12 bases. CDR3 length: 15 amino acids. Germline CDR1 SGDLS, CDR2 YYNGEE. CDR3: CASSVTRRSTGELFF. CDR3 DNA sequence: TGTGCCAGCAGCGTAACCCGACGGAGTACCGGGGAGCTGTTTTTT.

The V call is TRBV5-5, the J call TRBJ1-1, with D maybe TRBD1 (5 bases). V was cut by 5 bases and J by 4 bases, with 12 bases left in between. The CDR3 has 13 residues. Germline lookup yields CDR1 SGHKS and CDR2 YYEKEE (reference sequence). CDR3 in amino acids: CASRTTGATEAFF. The CDR3 bases are TGTGCCAGCAGAACAACAGGAGCCACTGAAGCTTTCTTT. Combining the CDR3 with reference TRBV5-5 and TRBJ1-1 gives the whole variable domain DAGVTQSPTHLIKTRGQQVTLRCSPISGHKSVSWYQQVLGQGPQFIFQYYEKEERGRGNFPDRFSARQFPNYSSELNVNALLLGDSALYLCASRTTGATEAFFGQGTRLTVV.

V usage is TRBV10-3 and J usage is TRBJ1-3; D unclear. CDR1 and CDR2 (germline): ENHRY, SYGVKD. CDR3 length equals 15 residues. Trimming cost V 7 bases and J 0 bases, with 13 bases left between them. In DNA, the CDR3 is TGTGCCATCACTCCCGGTGGATTCTCTGGAAACACCATATATTTT. It encodes CAITPGGFSGNTIYF.

The chain has TRBV7-2 and TRBJ1-2, with D hard to call. Trimming took 1 base from V and 1 from J, leaving 13 bases between them. Per the germline V gene, CDR1 is SGHTA and CDR2 is FQGNSA. The CDR3 runs to 16 residues. The CDR3: CASSLVGTTNNYGYTF. In DNA, the CDR3 is TGTGCCAGCAGCTTAGTGGGAACTACCAATAACTATGGCTACACCTTC.

V is TRBV29-1 and J is TRBJ1-1, with D possibly TRBD1 on 6 matching bases. The CDR3 covers 13 residues. Trimming took off 7 bases at V and 0 bases at J, with 12 bases between the two ends. Looked up from germline, CDR1 is SQVTM and CDR2 is ANQGSEA. This chain's CDR3 is CSGVQGVNTEAFF. CDR3 DNA: TGCAGCGGTGTACAGGGCGTGAACACTGAAGCTTTCTTT.

The gene calls are TRBV3-1 (or the pseudogene TRBV3-2) and TRBJ1-3; D is unresolved. The V gene lost 0 bases and the J gene lost 7 bases, with 13 bases spanning the gap. Germline CDR1 is LGHDT and CDR2 is YNNKEL (reference sequence). This CDR3 comprises 15 residues. The CDR3 DNA follows: TGTGCCAGCAGCCAAGAAAGGCAGAGGTTCAACACCATATATTTT. Translation gives CASSQERQRFNTIYF.

There are a few counts of this clone. This rearrangement joins TRBV28 to TRBJ2-7; D gene unclear. CDR1 is MDHEN and CDR2 is SYDVKM in the germline V gene. Trimming removed 1 base from V and 0 bases from J, with 22 bases in between. The CDR3 is 19 amino acids. CDR3 bases: TGTGCCAGCAGTTTATATCCACTCAGGCGCAATCAGAACTCCTACGAGCAGTACTTC. Encoded protein: CASSLYPLRRNQNSYEQYF.

This clone was observed a handful of times. This chain connects TRBV4-3 to TRBJ2-1; D ambiguous. Per the germline V gene, CDR1 is LGHNA and CDR2 is YSLEER. This CDR3 contains 13 residues. V was trimmed by 0 bases and J by 10 bases, leaving 10 bases between them. DNA of the CDR3: TGCGCCAGCAGCCAAGATAGGTTCGGGGAGCAGTTCTTC. Translating it yields CASSQDRFGEQFF.

The chain has TRBV28 and TRBJ1-5; D ambiguous. The germline V and J ends were trimmed by 8 bases and 2 bases, with 7 bases remaining between them. Germline V gene sequence: CDR1 MDHEN, CDR2 SYDVKM. The CDR3 is 12 amino acids. The CDR3 is CASALGNQPQHF. The CDR3 DNA is TGTGCCAGCGCATTGGGCAATCAGCCCCAGCATTTT.

The gene calls are TRBV24-1 and TRBJ2-7; D might be TRBD2 (7 bases). V shed 3 bases and J shed 5 bases, with 13 bases lying between them. Germline CDR1 and CDR2: KGHDR and SFDVKD. There are 14 residues in the CDR3. CDR3 DNA sequence: TGTGCCACCAGTGATAGCGGGACATTCGACGAGCAGTACTTC. Its protein product is CATSDSGTFDEQYF.

The V call is TRBV2, the J call TRBJ2-1; D uncertain. Germline V gives CDR1 SNHLY, CDR2 FYNNEI. The CDR3 is 15 residues long. Trimming left V 2 bases short and J 9 bases short, with 17 bases between. CDR3 DNA sequence: TGTGCCAGCAGTGAACCCCACGCTTCCGGCGGTGAGCAGTTCTTC. Translated, it gives CASSEPHASGGEQFF.